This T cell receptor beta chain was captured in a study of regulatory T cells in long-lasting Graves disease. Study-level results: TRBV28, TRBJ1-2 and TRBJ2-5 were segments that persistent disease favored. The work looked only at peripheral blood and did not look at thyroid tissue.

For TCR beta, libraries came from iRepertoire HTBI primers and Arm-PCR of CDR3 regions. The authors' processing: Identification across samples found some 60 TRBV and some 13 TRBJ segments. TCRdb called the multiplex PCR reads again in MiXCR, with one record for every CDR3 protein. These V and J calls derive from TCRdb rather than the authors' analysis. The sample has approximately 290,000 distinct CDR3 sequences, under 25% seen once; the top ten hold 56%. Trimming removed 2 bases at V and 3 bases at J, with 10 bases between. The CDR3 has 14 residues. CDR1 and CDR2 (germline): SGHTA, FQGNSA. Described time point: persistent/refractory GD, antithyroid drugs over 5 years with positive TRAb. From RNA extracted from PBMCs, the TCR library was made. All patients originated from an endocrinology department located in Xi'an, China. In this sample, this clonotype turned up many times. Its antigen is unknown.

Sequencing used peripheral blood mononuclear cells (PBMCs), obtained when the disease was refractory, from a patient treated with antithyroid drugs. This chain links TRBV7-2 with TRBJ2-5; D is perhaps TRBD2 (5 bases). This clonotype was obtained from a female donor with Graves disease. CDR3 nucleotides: TGTGCCAGCAGCTTAAGTTACGGGGAAGAGACCCAGTACTTC. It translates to CASSLSYGEETQYF.